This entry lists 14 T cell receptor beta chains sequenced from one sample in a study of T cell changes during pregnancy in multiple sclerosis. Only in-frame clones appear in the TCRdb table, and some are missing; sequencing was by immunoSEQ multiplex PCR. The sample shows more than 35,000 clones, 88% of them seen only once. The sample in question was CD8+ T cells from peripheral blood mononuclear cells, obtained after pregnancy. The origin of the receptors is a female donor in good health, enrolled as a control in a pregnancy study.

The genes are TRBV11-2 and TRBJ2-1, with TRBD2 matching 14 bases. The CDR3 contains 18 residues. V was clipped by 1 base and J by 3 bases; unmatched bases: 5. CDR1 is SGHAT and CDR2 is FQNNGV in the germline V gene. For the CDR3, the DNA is TGTGCCAGCAGCTTAGGGACTAGCGGGGGGCAGTACTACAATGAGCAGTTCTTC. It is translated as CASSLGTSGGQYYNEQFF.

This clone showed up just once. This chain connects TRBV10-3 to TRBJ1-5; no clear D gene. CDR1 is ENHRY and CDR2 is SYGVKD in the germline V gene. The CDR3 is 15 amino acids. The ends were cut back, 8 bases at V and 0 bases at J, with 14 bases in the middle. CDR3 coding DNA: TGTGCCATCGCCACCGGGAACTATAGCAATCAGCCCCAGCATTTT. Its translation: CAIATGNYSNQPQHF.

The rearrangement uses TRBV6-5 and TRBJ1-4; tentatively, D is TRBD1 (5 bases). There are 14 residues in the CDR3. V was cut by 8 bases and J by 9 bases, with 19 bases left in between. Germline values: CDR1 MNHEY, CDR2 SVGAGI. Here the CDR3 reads CASAGGFRSKKLFF. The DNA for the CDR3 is TGTGCCAGCGCGGGGGGGTTCAGGAGTAAAAAACTGTTTTTT.

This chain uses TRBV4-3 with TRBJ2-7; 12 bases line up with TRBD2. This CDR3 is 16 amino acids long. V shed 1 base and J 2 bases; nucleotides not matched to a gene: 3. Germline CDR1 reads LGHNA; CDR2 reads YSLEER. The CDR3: CASSQAWTSGAYEQYF. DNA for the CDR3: TGCGCCAGCAGCCAAGCCTGGACTAGCGGGGCCTACGAGCAGTACTTC.

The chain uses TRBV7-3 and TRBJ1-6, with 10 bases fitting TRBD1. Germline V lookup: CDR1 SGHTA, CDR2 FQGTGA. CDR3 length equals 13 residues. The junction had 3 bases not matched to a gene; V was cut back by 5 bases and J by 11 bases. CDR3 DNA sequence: TGTGCCAGCAGCGCGGACAGGGGGGCACCCCTCCACTTT. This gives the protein CASSADRGAPLHF.

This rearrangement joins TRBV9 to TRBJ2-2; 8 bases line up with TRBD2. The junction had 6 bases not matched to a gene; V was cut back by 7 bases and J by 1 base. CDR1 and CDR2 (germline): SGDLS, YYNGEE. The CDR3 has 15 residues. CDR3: CASRPAGGNTGELFF. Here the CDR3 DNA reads TGTGCCAGCCGACCGGCGGGGGGGAACACCGGGGAGCTGTTTTTT.

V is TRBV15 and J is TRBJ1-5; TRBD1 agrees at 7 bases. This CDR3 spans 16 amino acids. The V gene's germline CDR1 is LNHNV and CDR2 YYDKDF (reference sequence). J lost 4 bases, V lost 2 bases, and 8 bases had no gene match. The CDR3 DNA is TGTGCCACCAGCAGATTTGGAGCAGGGGGGAATCAGCCCCAGCATTTT. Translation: CATSRFGAGGNQPQHF.

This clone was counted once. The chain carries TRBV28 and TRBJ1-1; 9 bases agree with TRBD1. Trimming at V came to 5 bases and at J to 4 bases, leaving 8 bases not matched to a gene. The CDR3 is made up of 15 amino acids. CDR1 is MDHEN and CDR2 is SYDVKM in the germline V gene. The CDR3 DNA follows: TGTGCCAGCAGTACCAGACAGGGGGTCGGCACTGAAGCTTTCTTT. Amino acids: CASSTRQGVGTEAFF.

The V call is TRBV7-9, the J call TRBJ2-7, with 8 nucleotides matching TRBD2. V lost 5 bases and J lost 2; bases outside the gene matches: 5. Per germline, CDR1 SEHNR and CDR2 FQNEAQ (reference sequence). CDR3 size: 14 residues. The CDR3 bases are TGTGCCAGCAGCCAGGCGGGGGGCGCCTACGAGCAGTACTTC. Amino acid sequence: CASSQAGGAYEQYF. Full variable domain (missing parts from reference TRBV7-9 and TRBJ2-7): DTGVSQNPRHKITKRGQNVTFRCDPISEHNRLYWYRQTLGQGPEFLTYFQNEAQLEKSRLLSDRFSAERPKGSFSTLEIQRTEQGDSAMYLCASSQAGGAYEQYFGPGTRLTVT.

The CDR3 nucleotides are TGTGCCAGCAGCTTCGGGGCGGGACAGGGGATTCAGCCCCAGCATTTT. Its protein product is CASSFGAGQGIQPQHF. The chain recombines TRBV7-9 with TRBJ1-5; 10 bases are shared with TRBD1. V shed 3 bases, J shed 6 bases, and the junction held 8 bases outside the gene matches. From germline, CDR1 is SEHNR and CDR2 FQNEAQ (reference sequence). CDR3 length: 16 residues.

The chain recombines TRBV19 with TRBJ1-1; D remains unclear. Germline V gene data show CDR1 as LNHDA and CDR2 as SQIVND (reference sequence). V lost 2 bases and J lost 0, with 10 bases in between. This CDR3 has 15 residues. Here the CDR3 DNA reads TGTGCCAGTAGTATACAGACTCCGATGAACACTGAAGCTTTCTTT. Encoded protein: CASSIQTPMNTEAFF.

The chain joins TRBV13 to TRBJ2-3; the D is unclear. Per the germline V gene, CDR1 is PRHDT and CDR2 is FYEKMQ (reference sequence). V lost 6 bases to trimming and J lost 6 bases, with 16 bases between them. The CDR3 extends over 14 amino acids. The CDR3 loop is CASRVGSSPDTQYF. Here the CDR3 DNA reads TGTGCCAGCAGGGTAGGTAGCTCCCCCGATACGCAGTATTTT.

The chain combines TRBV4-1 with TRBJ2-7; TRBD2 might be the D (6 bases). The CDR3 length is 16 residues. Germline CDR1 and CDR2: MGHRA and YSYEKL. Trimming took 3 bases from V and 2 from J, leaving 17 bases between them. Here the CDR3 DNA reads TGCGCCAGCAGCCAGTCCGGGACTCCCGGGGCCTACGAGCAGTACTTC. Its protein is CASSQSGTPGAYEQYF.

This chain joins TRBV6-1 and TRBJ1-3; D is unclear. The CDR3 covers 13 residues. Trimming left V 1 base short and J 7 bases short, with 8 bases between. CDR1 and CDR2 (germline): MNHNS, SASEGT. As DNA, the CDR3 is TGTGCCAGCAGTGAAGTTTCGGGTAACACCATATATTTT. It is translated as CASSEVSGNTIYF.